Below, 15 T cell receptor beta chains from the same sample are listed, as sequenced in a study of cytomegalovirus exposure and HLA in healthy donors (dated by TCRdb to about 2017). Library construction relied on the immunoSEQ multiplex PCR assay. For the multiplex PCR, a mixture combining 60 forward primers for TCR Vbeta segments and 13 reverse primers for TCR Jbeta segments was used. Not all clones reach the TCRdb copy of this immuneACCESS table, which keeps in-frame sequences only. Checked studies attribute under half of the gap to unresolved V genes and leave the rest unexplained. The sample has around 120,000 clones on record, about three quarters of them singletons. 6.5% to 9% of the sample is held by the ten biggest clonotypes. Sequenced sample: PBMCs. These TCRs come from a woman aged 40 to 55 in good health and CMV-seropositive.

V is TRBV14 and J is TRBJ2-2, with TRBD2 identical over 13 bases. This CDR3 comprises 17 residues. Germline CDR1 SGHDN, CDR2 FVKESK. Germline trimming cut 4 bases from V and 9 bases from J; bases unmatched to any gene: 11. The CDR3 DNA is TGTGCCAGCAGCCTGCACACTAGCGGGGGGGCCTTCCGGGAGCTGTTTTTT. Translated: CASSLHTSGGAFRELFF.

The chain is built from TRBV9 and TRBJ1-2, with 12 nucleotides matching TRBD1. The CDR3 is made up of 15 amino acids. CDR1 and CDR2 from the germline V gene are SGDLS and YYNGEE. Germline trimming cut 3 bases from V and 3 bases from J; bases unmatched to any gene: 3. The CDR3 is CASSAGTGGDYGYTF. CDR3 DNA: TGTGCCAGCAGCGCTGGGACAGGGGGCGACTATGGCTACACCTTC.

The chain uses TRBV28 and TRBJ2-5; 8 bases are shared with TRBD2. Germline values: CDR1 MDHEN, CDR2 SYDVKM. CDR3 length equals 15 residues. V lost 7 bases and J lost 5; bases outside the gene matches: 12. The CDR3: CASKKAGGPRETQYF. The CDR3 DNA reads TGTGCCAGCAAGAAGGCGGGGGGACCTCGGGAGACCCAGTACTTC.

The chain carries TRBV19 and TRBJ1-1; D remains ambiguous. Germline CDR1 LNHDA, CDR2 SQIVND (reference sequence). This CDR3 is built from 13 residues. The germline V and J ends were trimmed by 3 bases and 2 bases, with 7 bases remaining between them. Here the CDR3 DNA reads TGTGCCAGTAGTATTACAGTTAACACTGAAGCTTTCTTT. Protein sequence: CASSITVNTEAFF.

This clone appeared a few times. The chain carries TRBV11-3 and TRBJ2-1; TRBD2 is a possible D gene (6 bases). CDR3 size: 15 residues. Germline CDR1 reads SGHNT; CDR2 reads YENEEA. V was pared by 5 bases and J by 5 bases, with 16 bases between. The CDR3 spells CASSVRSWGDNEQFF. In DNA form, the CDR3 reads TGTGCCAGCAGCGTCCGGTCCTGGGGGGACAATGAGCAGTTCTTC.

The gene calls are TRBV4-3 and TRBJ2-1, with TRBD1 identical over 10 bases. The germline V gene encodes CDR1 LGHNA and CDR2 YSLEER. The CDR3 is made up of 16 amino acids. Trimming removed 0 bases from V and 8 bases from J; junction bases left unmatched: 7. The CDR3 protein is CASSQDYGTGAYEQFF. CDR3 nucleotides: TGCGCCAGCAGCCAAGACTACGGGACAGGGGCCTATGAGCAGTTCTTC.

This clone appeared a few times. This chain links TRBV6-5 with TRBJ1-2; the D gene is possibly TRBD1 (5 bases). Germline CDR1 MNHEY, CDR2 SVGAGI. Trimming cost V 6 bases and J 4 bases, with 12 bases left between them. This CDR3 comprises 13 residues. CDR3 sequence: CASSSRAVYGYTF. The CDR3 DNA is TGTGCCAGCAGCAGCAGGGCCGTCTATGGCTACACCTTC.

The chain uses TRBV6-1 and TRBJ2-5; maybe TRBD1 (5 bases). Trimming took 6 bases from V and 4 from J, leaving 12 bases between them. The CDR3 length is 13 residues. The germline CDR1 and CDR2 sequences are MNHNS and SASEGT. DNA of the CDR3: TGTGCCAGCAGCGTGACAGTCCCAGAGACCCAGTACTTC. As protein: CASSVTVPETQYF.

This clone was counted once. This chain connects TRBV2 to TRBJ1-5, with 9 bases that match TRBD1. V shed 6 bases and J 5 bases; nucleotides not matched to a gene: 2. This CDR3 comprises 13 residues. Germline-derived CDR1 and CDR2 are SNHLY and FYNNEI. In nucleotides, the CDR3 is TGTGCCAGCAGCGGGACAGGGCATCAGCCCCAGCATTTT. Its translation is CASSGTGHQPQHF.

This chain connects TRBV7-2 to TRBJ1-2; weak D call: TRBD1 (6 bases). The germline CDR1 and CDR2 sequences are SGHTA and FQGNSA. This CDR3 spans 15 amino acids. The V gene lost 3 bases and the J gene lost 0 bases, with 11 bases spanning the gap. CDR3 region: CASSFLQGANYGYTF. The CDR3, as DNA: TGTGCCAGCAGCTTTTTACAGGGAGCTAACTATGGCTACACCTTC.

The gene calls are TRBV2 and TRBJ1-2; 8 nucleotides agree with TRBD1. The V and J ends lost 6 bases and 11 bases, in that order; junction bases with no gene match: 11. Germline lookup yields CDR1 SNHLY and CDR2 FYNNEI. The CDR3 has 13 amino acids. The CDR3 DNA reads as TGTGCCAGCAGGGGGTGGGGACAGGACCCATACACCTTC. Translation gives CASRGWGQDPYTF. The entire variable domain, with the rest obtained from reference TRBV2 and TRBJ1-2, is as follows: EPEVTQTPSHQVTQMGQEVILRCVPISNHLYFYWYRQILGQKVEFLVSFYNNEISEKSEIFDDQFSVERPDGSNFTLKIRSTKLEDSAMYFCASRGWGQDPYTFGSGTRLTVV.

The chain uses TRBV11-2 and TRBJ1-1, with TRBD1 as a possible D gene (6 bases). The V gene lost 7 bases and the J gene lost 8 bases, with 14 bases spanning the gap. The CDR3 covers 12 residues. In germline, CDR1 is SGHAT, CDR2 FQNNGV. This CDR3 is CASNIRGSEAFF. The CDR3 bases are TGTGCCAGCAACATCAGGGGTTCAGAAGCTTTCTTT.

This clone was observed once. CDR3 amino acids: CASSVFSQRGGLGEQFF. CDR3 bases: TGTGCCAGCAGCGTATTCTCTCAGCGGGGGGGACTTGGTGAGCAGTTCTTC. This chain connects TRBV9 to TRBJ2-1; 10 bases fit TRBD2. Per the germline V gene, CDR1 is SGDLS and CDR2 is YYNGEE. Germline trimming cut 1 base from V and 9 bases from J; bases unmatched to any gene: 13. The CDR3 length is 17 residues. Based on the CDR3 plus reference TRBV9 and TRBJ2-1, the full variable domain is DSGVTQTPKHLITATGQRVTLRCSPRSGDLSVYWYQQSLDQGLQFLIQYYNGEERAKGNILERFSAQQFPDLHSELNLSSLELGDSALYFCASSVFSQRGGLGEQFFGPGTRLTVL.

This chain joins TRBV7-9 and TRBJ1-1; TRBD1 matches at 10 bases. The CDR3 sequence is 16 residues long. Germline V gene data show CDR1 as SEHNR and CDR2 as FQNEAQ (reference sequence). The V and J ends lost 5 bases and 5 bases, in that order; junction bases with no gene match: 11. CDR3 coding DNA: TGTGCCAGCAGCCCCCTACCGGGACAGGGGCGGACTGAAGCTTTCTTT. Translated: CASSPLPGQGRTEAFF. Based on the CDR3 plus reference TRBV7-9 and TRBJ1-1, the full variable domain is DTGVSQNPRHKITKRGQNVTFRCDPISEHNRLYWYRQTLGQGPEFLTYFQNEAQLEKSRLLSDRFSAERPKGSFSTLEIQRTEQGDSAMYLCASSPLPGQGRTEAFFGQGTRLTVV.

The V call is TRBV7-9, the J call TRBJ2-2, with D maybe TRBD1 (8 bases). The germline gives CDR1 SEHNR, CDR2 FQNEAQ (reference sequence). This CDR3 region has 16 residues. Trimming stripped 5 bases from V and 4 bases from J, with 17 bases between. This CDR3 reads CASSPRGQGATGELFF. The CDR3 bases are TGTGCCAGCAGCCCGCGGGGGCAGGGGGCCACCGGGGAGCTGTTTTTT.